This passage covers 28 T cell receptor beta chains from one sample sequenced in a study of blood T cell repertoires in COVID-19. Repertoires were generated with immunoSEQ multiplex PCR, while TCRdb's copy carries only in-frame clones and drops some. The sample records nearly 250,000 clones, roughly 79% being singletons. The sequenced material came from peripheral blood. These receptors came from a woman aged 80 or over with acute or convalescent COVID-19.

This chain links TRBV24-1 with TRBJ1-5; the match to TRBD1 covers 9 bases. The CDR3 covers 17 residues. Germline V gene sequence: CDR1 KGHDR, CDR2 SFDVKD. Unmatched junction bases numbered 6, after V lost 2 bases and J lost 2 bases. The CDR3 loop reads CATSDSRQGEGNQPQHF. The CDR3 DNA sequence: TGTGCCACCAGTGATTCCCGACAGGGGGAAGGCAATCAGCCCCAGCATTTT.

The CDR3 reads CASSPGTVRDNEQFF. In DNA form, the CDR3 reads TGCGCCAGCAGCCCCGGGACAGTCCGAGACAATGAGCAGTTCTTC. V usage is TRBV4-1 and J usage is TRBJ2-1, with TRBD1 matching over 7 bases. Trimming took 4 bases from V and 5 from J; bases not matched to a gene: 8. The germline gives CDR1 MGHRA, CDR2 YSYEKL. This CDR3 has 15 residues.

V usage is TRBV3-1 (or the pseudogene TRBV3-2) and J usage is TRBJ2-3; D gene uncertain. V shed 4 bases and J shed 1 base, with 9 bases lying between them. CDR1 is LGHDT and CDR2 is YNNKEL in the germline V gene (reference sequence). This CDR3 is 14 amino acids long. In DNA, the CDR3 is TGTGCCAGCAGCCCCTCAGGTCGCACAGATACGCAGTATTTT. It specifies CASSPSGRTDTQYF.

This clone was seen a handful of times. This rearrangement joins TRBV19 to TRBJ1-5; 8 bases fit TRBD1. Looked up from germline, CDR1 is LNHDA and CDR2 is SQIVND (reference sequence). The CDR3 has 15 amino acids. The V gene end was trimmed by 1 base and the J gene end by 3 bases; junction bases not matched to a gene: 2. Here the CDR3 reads CASSIGRGPNQPQHF. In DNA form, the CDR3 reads TGTGCCAGTAGTATAGGCAGGGGGCCCAATCAGCCCCAGCATTTT.

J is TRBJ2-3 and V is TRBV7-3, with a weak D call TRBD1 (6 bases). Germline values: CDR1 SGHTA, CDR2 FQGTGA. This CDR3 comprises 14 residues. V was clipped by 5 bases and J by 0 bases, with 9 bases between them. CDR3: CASSIGTSTDTQYF. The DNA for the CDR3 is TGTGCCAGCAGCATCGGGACAAGCACAGATACGCAGTATTTT.

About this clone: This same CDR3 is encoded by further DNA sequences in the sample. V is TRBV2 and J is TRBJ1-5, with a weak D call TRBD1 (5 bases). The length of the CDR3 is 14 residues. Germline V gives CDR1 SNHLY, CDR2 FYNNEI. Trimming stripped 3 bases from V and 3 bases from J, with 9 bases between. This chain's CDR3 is CASSERGLNQPQHF. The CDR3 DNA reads TGTGCCAGCAGTGAGAGGGGACTCAATCAGCCCCAGCATTTT.

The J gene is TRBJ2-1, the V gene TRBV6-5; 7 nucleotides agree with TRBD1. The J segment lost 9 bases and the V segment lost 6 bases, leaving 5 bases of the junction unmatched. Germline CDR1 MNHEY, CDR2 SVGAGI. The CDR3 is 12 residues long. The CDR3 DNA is TGTGCCAGCAGAGGGGGCGGCGGTGAGCAGTTCTTC. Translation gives CASRGGGGEQFF.

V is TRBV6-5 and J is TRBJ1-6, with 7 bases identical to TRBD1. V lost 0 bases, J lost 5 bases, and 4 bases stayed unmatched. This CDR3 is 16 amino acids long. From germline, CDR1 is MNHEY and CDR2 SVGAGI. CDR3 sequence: CASSYSRGLDNSPLHF. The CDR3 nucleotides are TGTGCCAGCAGTTACTCGAGGGGGCTGGATAATTCACCCCTCCACTTT.

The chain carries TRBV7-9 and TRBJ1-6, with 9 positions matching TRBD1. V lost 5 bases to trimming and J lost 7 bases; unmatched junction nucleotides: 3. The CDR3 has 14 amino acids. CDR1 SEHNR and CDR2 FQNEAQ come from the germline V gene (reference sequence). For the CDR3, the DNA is TGTGCCAGCAGCCGGGGACAGGGAAATTCACCCCTCCACTTT. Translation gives CASSRGQGNSPLHF.

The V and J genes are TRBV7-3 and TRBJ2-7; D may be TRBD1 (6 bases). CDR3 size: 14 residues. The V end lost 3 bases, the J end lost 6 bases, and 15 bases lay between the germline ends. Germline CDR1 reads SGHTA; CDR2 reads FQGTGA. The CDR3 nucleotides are TGTGCCAGCAGCTTGACGCCAAAAGGGGGCGAGCAGTACTTC. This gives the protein CASSLTPKGGEQYF.

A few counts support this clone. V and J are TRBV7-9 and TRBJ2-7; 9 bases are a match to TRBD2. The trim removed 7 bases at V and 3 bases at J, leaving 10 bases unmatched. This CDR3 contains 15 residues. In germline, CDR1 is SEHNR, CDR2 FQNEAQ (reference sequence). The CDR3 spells CASTTAGGGFYEQYF. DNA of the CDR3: TGTGCCAGCACCACAGCGGGGGGAGGTTTCTACGAGCAGTACTTC.

The CDR3 DNA is TGTGCCAGCAGCCTAGTGACAGGGACTGCCTACGAGCAGTACTTC. It specifies CASSLVTGTAYEQYF. This chain links TRBV6-5 with TRBJ2-7; tentative D call: TRBD1 (7 bases). CDR3 length equals 15 residues. V dropped 6 bases and J dropped 2 bases, with 17 bases sitting between them. Germline CDR1 and CDR2: MNHEY and SVGAGI.

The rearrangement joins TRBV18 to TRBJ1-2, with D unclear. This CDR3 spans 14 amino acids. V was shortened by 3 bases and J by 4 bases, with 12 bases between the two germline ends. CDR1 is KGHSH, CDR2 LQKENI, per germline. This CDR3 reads CASSPADEGYGYTF. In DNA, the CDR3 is TGTGCCAGCTCACCTGCGGACGAGGGCTATGGCTACACCTTC.

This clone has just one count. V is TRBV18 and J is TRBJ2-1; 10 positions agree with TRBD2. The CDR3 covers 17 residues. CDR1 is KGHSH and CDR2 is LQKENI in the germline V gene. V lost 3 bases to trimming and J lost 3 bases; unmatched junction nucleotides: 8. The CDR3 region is CASSPLLAGELYNEQFF. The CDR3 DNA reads TGTGCCAGCTCACCCCTCCTAGCGGGAGAACTCTACAATGAGCAGTTCTTC.

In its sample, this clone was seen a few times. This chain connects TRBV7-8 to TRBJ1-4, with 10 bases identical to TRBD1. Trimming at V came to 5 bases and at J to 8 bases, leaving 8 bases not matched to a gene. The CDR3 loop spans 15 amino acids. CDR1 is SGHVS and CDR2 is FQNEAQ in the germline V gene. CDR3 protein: CASSGLDRGTEKLFF. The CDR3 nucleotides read TGTGCCAGCAGCGGGCTGGACAGGGGGACGGAAAAACTGTTTTTT.

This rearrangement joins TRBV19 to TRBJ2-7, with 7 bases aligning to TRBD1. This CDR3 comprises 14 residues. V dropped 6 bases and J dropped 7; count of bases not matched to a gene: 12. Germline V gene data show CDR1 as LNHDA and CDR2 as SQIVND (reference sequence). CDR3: CASSLTGLKGEQYF. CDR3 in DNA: TGTGCCAGTAGCCTGACAGGGCTGAAGGGGGAGCAGTACTTC.

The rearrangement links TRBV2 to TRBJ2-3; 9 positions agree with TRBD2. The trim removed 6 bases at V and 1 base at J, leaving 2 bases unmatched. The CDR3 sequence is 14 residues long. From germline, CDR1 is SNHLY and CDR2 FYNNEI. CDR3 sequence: CASRRTSGTDTQYF. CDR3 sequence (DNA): TGTGCCAGCAGGCGGACTAGCGGCACAGATACGCAGTATTTT.

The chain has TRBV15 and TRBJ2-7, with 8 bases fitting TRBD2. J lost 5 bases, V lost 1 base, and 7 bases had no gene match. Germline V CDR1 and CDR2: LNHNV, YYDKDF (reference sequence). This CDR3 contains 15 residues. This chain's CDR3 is CATSRGGTSSHEQYF. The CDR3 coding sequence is TGTGCCACCAGCAGAGGGGGGACTAGTTCCCACGAGCAGTACTTC.

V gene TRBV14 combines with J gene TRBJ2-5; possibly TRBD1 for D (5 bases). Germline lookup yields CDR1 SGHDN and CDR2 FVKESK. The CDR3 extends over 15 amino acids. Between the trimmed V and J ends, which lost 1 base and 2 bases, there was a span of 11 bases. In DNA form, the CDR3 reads TGTGCCAGCAGCCAAGTAAGGGGCAGGCAAGAGACCCAGTACTTC. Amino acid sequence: CASSQVRGRQETQYF.

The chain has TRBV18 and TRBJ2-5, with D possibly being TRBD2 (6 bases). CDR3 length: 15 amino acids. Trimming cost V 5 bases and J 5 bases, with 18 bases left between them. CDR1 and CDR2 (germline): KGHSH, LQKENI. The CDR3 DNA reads TGTGCCAGCTCAGGAGGGCTGAATCGGGGGGAGACCCAGTACTTC. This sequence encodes CASSGGLNRGETQYF. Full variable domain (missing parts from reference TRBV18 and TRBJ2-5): NAGVMQNPRHLVRRRGQEARLRCSPMKGHSHVYWYRQLPEEGLKFMVYLQKENIIDESGMPKERFSAEFPKEGPSILRIQQVVRGDSAAYFCASSGGLNRGETQYFGPGTRLLVL.

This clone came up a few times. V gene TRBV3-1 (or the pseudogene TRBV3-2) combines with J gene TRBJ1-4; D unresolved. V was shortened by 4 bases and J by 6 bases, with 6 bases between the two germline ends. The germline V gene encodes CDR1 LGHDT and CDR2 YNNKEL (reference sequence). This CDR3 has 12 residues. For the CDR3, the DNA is TGTGCCAGCAGCCTCACGGATGAAAAACTGTTTTTT. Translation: CASSLTDEKLFF.

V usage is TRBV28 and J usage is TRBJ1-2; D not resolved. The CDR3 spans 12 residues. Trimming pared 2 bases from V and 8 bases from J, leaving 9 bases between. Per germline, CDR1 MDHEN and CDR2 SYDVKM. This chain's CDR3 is CASSLEVRGYTF. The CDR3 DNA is TGTGCCAGCAGTTTAGAGGTGAGGGGCTACACCTTC.

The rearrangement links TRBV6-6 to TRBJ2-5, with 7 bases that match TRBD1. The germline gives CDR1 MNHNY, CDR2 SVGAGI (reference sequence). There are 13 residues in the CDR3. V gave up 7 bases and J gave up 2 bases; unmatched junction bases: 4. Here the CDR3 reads CASTHRGQETQYF. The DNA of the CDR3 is TGTGCCAGCACCCACAGGGGACAAGAGACCCAGTACTTC.

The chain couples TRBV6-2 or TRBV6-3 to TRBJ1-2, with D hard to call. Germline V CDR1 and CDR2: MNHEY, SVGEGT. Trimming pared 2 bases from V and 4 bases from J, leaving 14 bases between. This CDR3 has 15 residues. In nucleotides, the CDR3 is TGTGCCAGCAGTTACGGGCAGAGAAGATCCTATGGCTACACCTTC. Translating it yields CASSYGQRRSYGYTF.

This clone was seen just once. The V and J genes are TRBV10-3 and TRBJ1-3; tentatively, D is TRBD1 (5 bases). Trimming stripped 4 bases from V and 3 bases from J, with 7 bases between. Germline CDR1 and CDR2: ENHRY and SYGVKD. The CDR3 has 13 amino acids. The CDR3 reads CAISAGDGNTIYF. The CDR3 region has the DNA TGTGCCATCAGTGCGGGGGATGGAAACACCATATATTTT.

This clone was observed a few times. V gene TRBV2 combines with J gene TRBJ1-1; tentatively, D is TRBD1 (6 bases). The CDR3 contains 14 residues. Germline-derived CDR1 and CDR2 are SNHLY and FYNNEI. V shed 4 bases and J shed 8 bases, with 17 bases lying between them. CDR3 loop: CASSAKRGGWEAFF. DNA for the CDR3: TGTGCCAGCAGTGCCAAAAGGGGGGGTTGGGAAGCTTTCTTT.

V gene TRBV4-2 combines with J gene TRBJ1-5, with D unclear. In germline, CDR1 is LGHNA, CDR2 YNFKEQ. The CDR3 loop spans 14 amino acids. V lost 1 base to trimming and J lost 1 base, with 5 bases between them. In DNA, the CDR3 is TGTGCCAGCAGCCAAGTCTCGAGCAATCAGCCCCAGCATTTT. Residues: CASSQVSSNQPQHF.

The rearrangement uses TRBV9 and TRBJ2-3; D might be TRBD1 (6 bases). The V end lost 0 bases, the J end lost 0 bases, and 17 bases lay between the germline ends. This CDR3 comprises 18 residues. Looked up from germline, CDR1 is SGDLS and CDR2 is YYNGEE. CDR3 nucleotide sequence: TGTGCCAGCAGCGTAGACCCTAGACAGGCTACTAGCACAGATACGCAGTATTTT. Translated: CASSVDPRQATSTDTQYF.